The next 12 T cell receptor beta chains were all read from a single sample in a study of regulatory T cells in long-lasting Graves disease. According to the study, TCR beta libraries were built with iRepertoire HTBI primers and CDR3-region Arm-PCR. In TCRdb, the multiplex PCR reads were re-called with MiXCR into one record per CDR3 protein. This sample yields about 460,000 distinct CDR3 sequences, of which around a fifth are seen a single time; 10% to 15% belongs to the top ten. This sample's time point: persistent/refractory GD, antithyroid drugs over 5 years with positive TRAb. PBMC RNA served as the TCR library source. Sequenced here: peripheral blood mononuclear cells (PBMCs), sampled when the disease was refractory, from a patient treated with antithyroid drugs. These receptors were obtained from a female donor with Graves disease.

This clonotype was observed many times. The genes are TRBV24-1 and TRBJ1-1; D is ambiguous. The CDR3 spans 12 residues. Trimming took 4 bases from V and 3 from J, leaving 5 bases between them. The V gene's germline CDR1 is KGHDR and CDR2 SFDVKD. The CDR3 nucleotides read TGTGCCACCAGTGACTCGGACACTGAAGCTTTCTTT. Amino acids: CATSDSDTEAFF.

The chain combines TRBV20-1 with TRBJ1-1; the D is unclear. Per the germline V gene, CDR1 is DFQATT and CDR2 is SNEGSKA (reference sequence). Trimming cost V 2 bases and J 1 base, with 8 bases left between them. The CDR3 sequence is 13 residues long. DNA for the CDR3: TGCAGTGCTAGAAGTCAAAGGAACACTGAAGCTTTCTTT. Its translation is CSARSQRNTEAFF.

This clonotype has at least ten counts. This chain uses TRBV19 with TRBJ1-2; possible D gene TRBD1, 5 bases. Germline V CDR1 and CDR2: LNHDA, SQIVND (reference sequence). CDR3 length: 15 amino acids. Trimming took off 5 bases at V and 3 bases at J, with 16 bases between the two ends. CDR3 sequence reads: CASSLRVTVDYGYTF. The CDR3 DNA reads TGTGCCAGTAGTCTTAGGGTGACAGTAGACTATGGCTACACCTTC.

A few counts support this clonotype. The V and J genes are TRBV6-1 and TRBJ1-6; D is undetermined. Germline CDR1 MNHNS, CDR2 SASEGT. This CDR3 has 14 residues. The V gene lost 6 bases and the J gene lost 6 bases, with 12 bases spanning the gap. The CDR3 region is CASSPGDPNSPLHF. CDR3 bases: TGTGCCAGCAGCCCGGGAGACCCTAATTCACCCCTCCACTTT.

This clonotype came up many times. The chain employs TRBV7-9 and TRBJ2-2; D remains unclear. Germline V gene data show CDR1 as SEHNR and CDR2 as FQNEAQ (reference sequence). V was shortened by 8 bases and J by 7 bases, with 5 bases between the two germline ends. This CDR3 contains 10 residues. Written as DNA, the CDR3 is TGTGCCAGCGTTTTCGGGGAGCTGTTTTTT. Protein sequence: CASVFGELFF. Full variable domain (rest looked up from reference TRBV7-9 and TRBJ2-2): DTGVSQNPRHKITKRGQNVTFRCDPISEHNRLYWYRQTLGQGPEFLTYFQNEAQLEKSRLLSDRFSAERPKGSFSTLEIQRTEQGDSAMYLCASVFGELFFGEGSRLTVL.

The chain links TRBV20-1 to TRBJ2-2, with 12 bases matching TRBD2. The CDR3 contains 16 residues. J was trimmed by 6 bases and V by 1 base; bases with no gene match: 6. The germline gives CDR1 DFQATT, CDR2 SNEGSKA (reference sequence). CDR3 DNA: TGCAGTGCTAGAGGTTCAGGACTAGCGGGGTCCGGGGAGCTGTTTTTT. Translating gives CSARGSGLAGSGELFF.

At least ten counts were recorded for this clonotype. This rearrangement joins TRBV28 to TRBJ2-6; D is perhaps TRBD1 (8 bases). The germline V gene has CDR1 MDHEN and CDR2 SYDVKM. V lost 8 bases to trimming and J lost 2 bases, with 16 bases between them. The CDR3 loop spans 16 amino acids. For the CDR3, the DNA is TGTGCCAGCTCACAGGGGGGGGACCCTGGGGCCAACGTCCTGACTTTC. Translated: CASSQGGDPGANVLTF.

This clonotype turned up a few times. The chain couples TRBV9 to TRBJ2-4; no definite D call. The CDR3 is 15 residues long. Between the trimmed V and J ends, which lost 2 bases and 3 bases, there was a span of 12 bases. The germline CDR1 and CDR2 sequences are SGDLS and YYNGEE. The DNA of the CDR3 is TGTGCCAGCAGCGTCACCGGTTCGGGCAAAAACATTCAGTACTTC. Encoded protein: CASSVTGSGKNIQYF.

This clonotype was counted many times. V gene TRBV28 combines with J gene TRBJ1-5, with D possibly TRBD1 on 5 matching bases. The ends were cut back, 6 bases at V and 5 bases at J, with 8 bases in the middle. Per germline, CDR1 MDHEN and CDR2 SYDVKM. The CDR3 runs to 12 residues. CDR3 nucleotides: TGTGCCAGCAGCTCCAGGGATCAGCCCCAGCATTTT. As protein: CASSSRDQPQHF.

This clonotype was detected many times. The V gene is TRBV28, the J gene TRBJ1-3, with 7 nucleotides matching TRBD1. The CDR3 has 15 amino acids. V shed 4 bases, J shed 2 bases, and the junction held 5 bases outside the gene matches. Germline CDR1 MDHEN, CDR2 SYDVKM. CDR3 region: CASSSQDRTGNTIYF. The CDR3 region has the DNA TGTGCCAGCAGTTCCCAGGACAGGACTGGAAACACCATATATTTT.

The rearrangement uses TRBV25-1 and TRBJ2-2, with TRBD2 matching 7 bases. The CDR3 is 17 residues long. Germline lookup yields CDR1 MGHDK and CDR2 SYGVNS. The ends lost 0 bases at V and 3 bases at J; junction bases unmatched: 7. The CDR3 protein is CASSEYSGGGYTGELFF. The CDR3 bases are TGTGCCAGCAGTGAATACTCGGGAGGTGGATACACCGGGGAGCTGTTTTTT.

The chain uses TRBV27 and TRBJ1-2, with 8 bases lining up with TRBD1. This CDR3 region has 15 residues. Germline assignment: CDR1 MNHEY and CDR2 SMNVEV (reference sequence). The V and J ends lost 5 bases and 5 bases, in that order; junction bases with no gene match: 10. CDR3 loop: CASSPGDRMVYGYTF. Written as DNA, the CDR3 is TGTGCCAGCAGTCCTGGGGACAGGATGGTATATGGCTACACCTTC.